This record covers a single T cell receptor beta chain. Its antigen is currently unknown. At one of its ends the junction is not consistent with the germline gene, which may arise from a read error. The source of the sample is a study of molecular identifiers for immune sequencing clone quantification. Turning to the study itself: In the replicates, RNA derived from about 20,000 or 100,000 naive CD8 cells was divided into five parts, and four were sequenced. The study's findings and limits: Because of identical TCR molecules sharing a barcode, sizes of highly expanded clones could be underestimated.

MiXCR, run by TCRdb on the PCR reads, gives a single entry per CDR3 protein. Of around 480,000 distinct CDR3 sequences listed, about 21% are singletons. The CDR3 loop spans 14 amino acids. The authors gated naive CD8 T cells as CD8+CD4-CCR7+CD45RA+ for sorting. The specimen sequenced was naive CD8+ T cells from blood, with Jurkat cell RNA spiked in. The sample's subset: FACS-sorted CD8+CD4-CCR7+CD45RA+ naive T cells. The chain combines TRBV12-3 or TRBV12-4 with TRBJ1-1; tentative D call: TRBD1 (5 bases). This clonotype was sampled from a human donor in good health. Some libraries in this study had Jurkat cell RNA spiked in. This CDR3 reads CASSLMGVNTEASF. CDR3 sequence (DNA): TGTGCCAGCAGTTTGATGGGGGTGAACACTGAAGCTTCCTTT.